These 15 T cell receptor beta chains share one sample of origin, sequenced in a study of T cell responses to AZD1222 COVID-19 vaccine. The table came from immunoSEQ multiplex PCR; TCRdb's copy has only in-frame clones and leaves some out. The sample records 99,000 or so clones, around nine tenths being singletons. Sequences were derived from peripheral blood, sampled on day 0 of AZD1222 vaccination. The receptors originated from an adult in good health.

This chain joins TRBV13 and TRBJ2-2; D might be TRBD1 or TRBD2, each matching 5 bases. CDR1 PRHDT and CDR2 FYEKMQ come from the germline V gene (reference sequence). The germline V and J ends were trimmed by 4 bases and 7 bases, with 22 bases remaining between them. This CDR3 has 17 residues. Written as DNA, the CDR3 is TGTGCCAGCAGCTCCTCTTCGGGACCCGGGTGGATCGGGGAGCTGTTTTTT. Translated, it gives CASSSSSGPGWIGELFF.

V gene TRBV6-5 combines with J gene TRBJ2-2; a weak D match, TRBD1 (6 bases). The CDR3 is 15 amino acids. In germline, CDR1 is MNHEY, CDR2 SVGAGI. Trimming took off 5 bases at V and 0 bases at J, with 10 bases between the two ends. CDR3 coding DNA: TGTGCCAGCAGTAGGACAGCCGCGAACACCGGGGAGCTGTTTTTT. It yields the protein CASSRTAANTGELFF.

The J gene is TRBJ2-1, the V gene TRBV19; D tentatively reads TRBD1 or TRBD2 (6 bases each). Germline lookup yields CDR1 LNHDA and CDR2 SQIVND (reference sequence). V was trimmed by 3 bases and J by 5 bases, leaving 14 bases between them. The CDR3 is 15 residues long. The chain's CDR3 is CASSILGGPDNEQFF. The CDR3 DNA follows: TGTGCCAGTAGTATCCTCGGGGGCCCCGACAATGAGCAGTTCTTC.

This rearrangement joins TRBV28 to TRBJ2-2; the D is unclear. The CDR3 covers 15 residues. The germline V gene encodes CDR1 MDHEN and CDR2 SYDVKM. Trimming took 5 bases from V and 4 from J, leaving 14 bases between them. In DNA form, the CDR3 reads TGTGCCAGCAGTCTACCACAAGGGTTCACCGGGGAGCTGTTTTTT. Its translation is CASSLPQGFTGELFF.

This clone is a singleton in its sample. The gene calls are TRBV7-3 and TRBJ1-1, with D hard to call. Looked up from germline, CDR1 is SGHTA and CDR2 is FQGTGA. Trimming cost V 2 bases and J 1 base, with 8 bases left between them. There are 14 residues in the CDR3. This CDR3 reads CASSLEVGNTEAFF. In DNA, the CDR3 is TGTGCCAGCAGCTTAGAAGTGGGGAACACTGAAGCTTTCTTT.

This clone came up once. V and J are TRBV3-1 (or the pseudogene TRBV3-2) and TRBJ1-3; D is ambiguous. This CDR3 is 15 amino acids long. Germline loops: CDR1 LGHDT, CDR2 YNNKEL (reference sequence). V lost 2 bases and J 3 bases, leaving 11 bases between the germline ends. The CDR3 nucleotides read TGTGCCAGCAGCCAACTCCCGAGTATTGGAAACACCATATATTTT. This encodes CASSQLPSIGNTIYF.

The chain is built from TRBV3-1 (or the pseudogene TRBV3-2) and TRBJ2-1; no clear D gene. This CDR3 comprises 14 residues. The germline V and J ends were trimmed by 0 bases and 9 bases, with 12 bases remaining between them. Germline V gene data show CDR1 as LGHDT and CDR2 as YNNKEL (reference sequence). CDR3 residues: CASSQEQGKGEQFF. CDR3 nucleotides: TGTGCCAGCAGCCAAGAACAAGGAAAAGGTGAGCAGTTCTTC.

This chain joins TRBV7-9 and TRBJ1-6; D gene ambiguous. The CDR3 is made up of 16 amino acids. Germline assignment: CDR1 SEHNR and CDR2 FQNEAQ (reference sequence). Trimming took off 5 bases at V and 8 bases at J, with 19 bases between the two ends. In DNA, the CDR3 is TGTGCCAGCAGCCCATGGGGAGGGCGGAATTATTCACCCCTCCACTTT. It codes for CASSPWGGRNYSPLHF.

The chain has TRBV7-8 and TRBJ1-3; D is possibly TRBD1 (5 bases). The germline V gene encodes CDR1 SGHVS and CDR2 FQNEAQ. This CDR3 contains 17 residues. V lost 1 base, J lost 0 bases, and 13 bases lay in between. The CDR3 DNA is TGTGCCAGCAGCTTAGGGGGGAAGAAGAGCTCTGGAAACACCATATATTTT. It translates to CASSLGGKKSSGNTIYF.

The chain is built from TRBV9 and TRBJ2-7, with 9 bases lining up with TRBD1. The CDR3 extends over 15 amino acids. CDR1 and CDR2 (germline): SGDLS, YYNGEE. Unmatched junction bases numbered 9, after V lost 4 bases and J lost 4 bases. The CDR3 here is CASSPDGTGIYEQYF. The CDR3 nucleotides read TGTGCCAGCAGCCCAGACGGGACAGGGATATACGAGCAGTACTTC. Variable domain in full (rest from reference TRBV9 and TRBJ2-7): DSGVTQTPKHLITATGQRVTLRCSPRSGDLSVYWYQQSLDQGLQFLIQYYNGEERAKGNILERFSAQQFPDLHSELNLSSLELGDSALYFCASSPDGTGIYEQYFGPGTRLTVT.

The CDR3 nucleotides read TGTGCCAGCAGGTCAAGCGGGGAGCAGTACTTC. Translation: CASRSSGEQYF. This chain uses TRBV6-5 with TRBJ2-7; tentatively, D is TRBD2 (6 bases). The CDR3 length is 11 residues. V shed 6 bases and J shed 7 bases, with 10 bases lying between them. Germline lookup yields CDR1 MNHEY and CDR2 SVGAGI.

The chain's CDR3 is CASSQTGGWNTEAFF. DNA for the CDR3: TGTGCCAGCAGCCAAACAGGGGGGTGGAACACTGAAGCTTTCTTT. V usage is TRBV3-1 (or the pseudogene TRBV3-2) and J usage is TRBJ1-1; 8 nucleotides line up with TRBD1. J lost 1 base, V lost 2 bases, and 3 bases had no gene match. Germline CDR1 LGHDT, CDR2 YNNKEL (reference sequence). The CDR3 loop spans 15 amino acids.

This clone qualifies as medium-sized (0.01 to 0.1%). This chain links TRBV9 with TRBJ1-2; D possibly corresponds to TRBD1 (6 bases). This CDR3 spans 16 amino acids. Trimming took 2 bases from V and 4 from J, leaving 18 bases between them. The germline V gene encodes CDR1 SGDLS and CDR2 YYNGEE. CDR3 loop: CASSVTGSPLGYGYTF. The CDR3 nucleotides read TGTGCCAGCAGCGTTACAGGGTCCCCCCTTGGCTATGGCTACACCTTC.

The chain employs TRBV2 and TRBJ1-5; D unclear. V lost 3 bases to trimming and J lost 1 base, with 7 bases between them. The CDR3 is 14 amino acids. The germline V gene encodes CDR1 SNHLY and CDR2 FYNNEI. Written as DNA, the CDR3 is TGTGCCAGCAGTGACACTCAGAGCAATCAGCCCCAGCATTTT. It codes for CASSDTQSNQPQHF.

In nucleotides, the CDR3 is TGTGCCAGCAGCACGGGACTAGTGCAAGAGACCCAGTACTTC. It specifies CASSTGLVQETQYF. This chain joins TRBV7-2 and TRBJ2-5, with 8 bases aligning to TRBD2. The CDR3 consists of 14 residues. After removal of 5 bases from V and 2 bases from J, the junction contained 4 bases not matched to a gene. CDR1 and CDR2 (germline): SGHTA, FQGNSA.